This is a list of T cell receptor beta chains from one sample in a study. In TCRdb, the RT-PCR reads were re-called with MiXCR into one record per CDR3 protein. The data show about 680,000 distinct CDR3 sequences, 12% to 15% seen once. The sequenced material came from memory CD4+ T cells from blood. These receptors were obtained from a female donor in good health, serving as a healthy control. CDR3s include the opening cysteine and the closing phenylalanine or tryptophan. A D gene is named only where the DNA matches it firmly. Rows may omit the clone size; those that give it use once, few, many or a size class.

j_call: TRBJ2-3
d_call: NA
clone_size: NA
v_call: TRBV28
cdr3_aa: CASSGAPRADTQYF
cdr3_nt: TGTGCCAGCTCAGGGGCTCCCCGCGCGGATACGCAGTATTTT

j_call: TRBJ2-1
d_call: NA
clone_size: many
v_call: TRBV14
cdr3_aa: CASSLNDNEQFF
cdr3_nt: TGTGCCAGCAGCCTGAACGACAATGAGCAGTTCTTC

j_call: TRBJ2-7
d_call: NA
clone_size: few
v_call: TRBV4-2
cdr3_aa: CASSQGGTWEQYF
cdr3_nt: TGTGCCAGCAGCCAAGGAGGAACCTGGGAGCAGTACTTC

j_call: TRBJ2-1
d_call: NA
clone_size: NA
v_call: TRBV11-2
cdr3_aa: CASSLDWSDNEQFF
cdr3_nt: TGTGCCAGCAGCTTAGATTGGTCCGACAATGAGCAGTTCTTC

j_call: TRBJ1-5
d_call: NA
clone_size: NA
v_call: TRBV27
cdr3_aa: CASSSDISNQPQHF
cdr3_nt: TGTGCCAGCAGTTCTGACATTAGCAATCAGCCCCAGCATTTT

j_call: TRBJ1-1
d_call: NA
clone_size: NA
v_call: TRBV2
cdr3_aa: CASSQTEGGEAFF
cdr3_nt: TGTGCCAGCAGCCAGACAGAAGGCGGTGAAGCTTTCTTT

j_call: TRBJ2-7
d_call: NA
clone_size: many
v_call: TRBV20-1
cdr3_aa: CSASSGQYYEQYF
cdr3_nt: TGCAGTGCTAGCTCCGGACAGTACTACGAGCAGTACTTC

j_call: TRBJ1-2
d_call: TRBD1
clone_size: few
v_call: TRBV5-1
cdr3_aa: CASSSYPGTGGDGYTF
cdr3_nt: TGCGCCAGCAGCTCGTACCCCGGGACAGGGGGCGATGGCTACACCTTC

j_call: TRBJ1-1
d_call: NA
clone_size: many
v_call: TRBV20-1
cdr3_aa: CSVEGVLGFSTEAFF
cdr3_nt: TGCAGTGTAGAAGGGGTTCTGGGTTTCAGCACTGAAGCTTTCTTT

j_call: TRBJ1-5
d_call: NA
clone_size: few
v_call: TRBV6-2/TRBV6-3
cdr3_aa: CASRFGPGPQHF
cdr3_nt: TGTGCCAGCAGATTTGGCCCGGGGCCCCAGCATTTT

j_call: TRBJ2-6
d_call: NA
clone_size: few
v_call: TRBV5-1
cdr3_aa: CASSPGNSGANVLTF
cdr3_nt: TGCGCCAGCAGCCCAGGGAACTCTGGGGCCAACGTCCTGACTTTC

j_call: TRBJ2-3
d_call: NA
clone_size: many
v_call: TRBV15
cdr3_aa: CATSRLIAPDTQYF
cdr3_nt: TGTGCCACCAGCAGACTGATAGCCCCAGATACGCAGTATTTT

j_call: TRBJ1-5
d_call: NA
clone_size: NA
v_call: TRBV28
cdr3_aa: CASSSPGTMGQPQHF
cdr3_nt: TGTGCCAGCAGCTCCCCCGGGACTATGGGCCAGCCCCAGCATTTT

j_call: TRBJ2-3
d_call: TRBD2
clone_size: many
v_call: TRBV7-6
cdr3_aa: CASSLSALAGLQADTQYF
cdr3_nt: TGTGCCAGCAGCTTATCCGCCCTAGCGGGATTGCAGGCAGATACGCAGTATTTT

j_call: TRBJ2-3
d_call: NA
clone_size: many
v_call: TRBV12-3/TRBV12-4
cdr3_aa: CASATSTDTQYF
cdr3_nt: TGTGCCAGTGCTACCAGCACAGATACGCAGTATTTT

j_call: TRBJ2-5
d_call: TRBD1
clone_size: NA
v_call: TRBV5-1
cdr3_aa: CASSPGQGEETQYF
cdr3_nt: TGCGCCAGCAGCCCGGGACAGGGGGAAGAGACCCAGTACTTC

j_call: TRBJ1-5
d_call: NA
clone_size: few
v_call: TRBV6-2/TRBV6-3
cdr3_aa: CASSPSIPEGQPQHF
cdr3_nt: TGTGCCAGCAGTCCCTCCATCCCCGAAGGACAGCCCCAGCATTTT

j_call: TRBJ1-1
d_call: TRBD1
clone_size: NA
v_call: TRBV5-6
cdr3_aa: CASSLTGVSDTEAFF
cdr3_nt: TGTGCCAGCAGCTTGACAGGGGTTTCGGACACTGAAGCTTTCTTT

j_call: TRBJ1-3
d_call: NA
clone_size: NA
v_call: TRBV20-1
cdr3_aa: CSASPSTGSGNTIYF
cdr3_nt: TGCAGTGCTAGCCCTTCTACAGGGTCTGGAAACACCATATATTTT

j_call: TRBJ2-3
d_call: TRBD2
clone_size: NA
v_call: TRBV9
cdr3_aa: CASSVDGRDTQYF
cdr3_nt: TGTGCCAGCAGCGTAGACGGGAGGGATACGCAGTATTTT

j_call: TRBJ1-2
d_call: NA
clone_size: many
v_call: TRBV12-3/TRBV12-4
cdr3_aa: CASSHESEQGPYGYTF
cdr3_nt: TGTGCCAGCAGCCATGAGTCGGAACAGGGACCCTATGGCTACACCTTC

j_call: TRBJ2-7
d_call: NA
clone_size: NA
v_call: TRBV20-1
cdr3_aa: CSAAGPQRARQYF
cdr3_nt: TGCAGTGCGGCGGGTCCTCAAAGGGCAAGGCAGTACTTC

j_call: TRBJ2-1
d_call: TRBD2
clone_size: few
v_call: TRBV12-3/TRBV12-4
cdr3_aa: CASITGLANLNEQFF
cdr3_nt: TGTGCCAGCATAACGGGACTAGCCAATCTCAATGAGCAGTTCTTC

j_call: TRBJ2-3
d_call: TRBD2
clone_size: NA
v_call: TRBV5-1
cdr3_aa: CASSPGTSSSTDTQYF
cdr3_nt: TGCGCCAGCAGCCCGGGGACTAGCAGTAGCACAGATACGCAGTATTTT

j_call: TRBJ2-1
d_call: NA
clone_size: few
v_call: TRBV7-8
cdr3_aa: CASSLLLSSEQFF
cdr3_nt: TGTGCCAGCAGCCTCCTCCTGTCTAGTGAGCAGTTCTTC

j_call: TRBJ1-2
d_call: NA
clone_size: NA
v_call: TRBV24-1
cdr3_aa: CATRDGTNYGYTF
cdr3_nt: TGTGCCACTAGGGACGGCACTAACTATGGCTACACCTTC

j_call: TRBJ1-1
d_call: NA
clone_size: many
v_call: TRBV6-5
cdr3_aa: CASSYSGVPEAFF
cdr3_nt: TGTGCCAGCAGTTACTCAGGGGTCCCTGAAGCTTTCTTT

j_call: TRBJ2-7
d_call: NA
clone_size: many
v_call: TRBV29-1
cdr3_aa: CSVLDGVPYEQYF
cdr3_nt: TGCAGCGTTCTCGACGGAGTCCCCTACGAGCAGTACTTC

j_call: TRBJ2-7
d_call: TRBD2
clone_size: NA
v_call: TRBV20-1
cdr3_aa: CSASIGTSGSYEQYF
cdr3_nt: TGCAGTGCCAGCATAGGGACTAGCGGGAGCTACGAGCAGTACTTC

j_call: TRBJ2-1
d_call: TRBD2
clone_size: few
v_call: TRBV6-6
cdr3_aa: CASSYSASGGDEQFF
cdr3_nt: TGTGCCAGCAGTTACTCGGCTAGCGGGGGGGATGAGCAGTTCTTC

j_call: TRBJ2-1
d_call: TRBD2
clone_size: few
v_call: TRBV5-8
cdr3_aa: CASSRSGGGYEQFF
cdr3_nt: TGTGCCAGCAGCAGAAGCGGGGGTGGATATGAGCAGTTCTTC

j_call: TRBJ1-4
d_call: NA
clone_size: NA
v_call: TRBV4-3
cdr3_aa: CASSQRPGQLNEKLFF
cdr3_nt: TGCGCCAGCAGCCAGAGACCGGGACAACTTAATGAAAAACTGTTTTTT

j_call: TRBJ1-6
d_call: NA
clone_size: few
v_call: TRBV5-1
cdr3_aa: CASSFHWGNSPLHF
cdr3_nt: TGCGCCAGCAGCTTCCACTGGGGGAATTCACCCCTCCACTTT

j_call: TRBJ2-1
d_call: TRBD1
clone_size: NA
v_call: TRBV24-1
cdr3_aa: CATSDQGDEQFF
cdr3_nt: TGTGCCACCAGTGATCAGGGGGATGAGCAGTTCTTC

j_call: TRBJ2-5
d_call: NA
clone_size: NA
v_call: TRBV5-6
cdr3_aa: CASSGATRETQYF
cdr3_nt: TGTGCCAGCAGCGGGGCAACCCGAGAGACCCAGTACTTC

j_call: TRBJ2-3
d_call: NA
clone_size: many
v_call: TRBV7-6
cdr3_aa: CASSLAPWGETDTQYF
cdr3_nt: TGTGCCAGCAGCTTAGCGCCTTGGGGTGAGACAGATACGCAGTATTTT

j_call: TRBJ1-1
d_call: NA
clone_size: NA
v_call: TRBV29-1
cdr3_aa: CSVALGGGGTEAFF
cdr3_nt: TGCAGCGTTGCCCTGGGGGGAGGCGGCACTGAAGCTTTCTTT

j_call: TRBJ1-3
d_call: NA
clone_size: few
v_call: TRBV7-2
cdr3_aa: CASSLVSGNAGNTIYF
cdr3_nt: TGTGCCAGCAGCTTAGTTTCAGGGAACGCTGGAAACACCATATATTTT

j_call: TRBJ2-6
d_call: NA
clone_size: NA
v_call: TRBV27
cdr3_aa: CASSLSFSGANVLTF
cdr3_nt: TGTGCCAGCAGTTTATCCTTCTCTGGGGCCAACGTCCTGACTTTC

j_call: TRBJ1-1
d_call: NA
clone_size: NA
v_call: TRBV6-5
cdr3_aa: CASSPNIVNTEAFF
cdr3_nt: TGTGCCAGCAGTCCCAACATTGTGAACACTGAAGCTTTCTTT

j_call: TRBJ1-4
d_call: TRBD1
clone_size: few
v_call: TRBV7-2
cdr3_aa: CASSTDRGAKKLFF
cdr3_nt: TGTGCCAGCAGCACGGACAGGGGGGCCAAAAAACTGTTTTTT

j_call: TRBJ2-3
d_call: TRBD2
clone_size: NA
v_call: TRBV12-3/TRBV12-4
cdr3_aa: CASSFSGKGDTQYF
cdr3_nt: TGTGCCAGCAGTTTTAGCGGGAAAGGAGATACGCAGTATTTT

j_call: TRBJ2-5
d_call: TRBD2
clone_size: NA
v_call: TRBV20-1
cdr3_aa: CSAKGSSGSFLETQYF
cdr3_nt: TGCAGTGCTAAGGGGTCTAGCGGGAGTTTCTTGGAGACCCAGTACTTC

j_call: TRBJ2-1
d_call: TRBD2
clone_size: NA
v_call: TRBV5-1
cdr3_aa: CASSWGASGNSYNEQFF
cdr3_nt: TGCGCCAGCAGCTGGGGGGCTAGCGGGAACTCCTACAATGAGCAGTTCTTC

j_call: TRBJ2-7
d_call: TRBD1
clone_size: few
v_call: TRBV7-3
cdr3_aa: CASSPTDRGIGEQYF
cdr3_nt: TGTGCCAGCAGCCCGACCGACAGGGGAATTGGCGAGCAGTACTTC

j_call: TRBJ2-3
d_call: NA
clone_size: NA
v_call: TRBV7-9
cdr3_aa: CASSPWGRADTQYF
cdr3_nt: TGTGCCAGCAGCCCTTGGGGTCGGGCAGATACGCAGTATTTT

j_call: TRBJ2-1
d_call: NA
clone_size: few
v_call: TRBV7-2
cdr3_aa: CASSLIQGSAEQFF
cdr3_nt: TGTGCCAGCAGCTTAATTCAGGGATCGGCTGAGCAGTTCTTC

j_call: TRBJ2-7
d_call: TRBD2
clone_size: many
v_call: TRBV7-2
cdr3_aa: CASSPTSGSIKQYF
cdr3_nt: TGTGCCAGCAGCCCGACTAGCGGGAGCATTAAGCAGTACTTC

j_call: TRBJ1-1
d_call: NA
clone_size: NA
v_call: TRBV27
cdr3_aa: CASGNRRAFF
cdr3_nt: TGTGCCAGCGGCAATCGGCGAGCTTTCTTT

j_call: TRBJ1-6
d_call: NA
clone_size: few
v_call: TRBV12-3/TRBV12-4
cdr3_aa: CASGASGAGRSPLHF
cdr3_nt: TGTGCCAGCGGGGCCTCGGGGGCAGGGCGTTCACCCCTCCACTTT

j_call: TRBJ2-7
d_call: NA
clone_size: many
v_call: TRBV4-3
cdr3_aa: CASSQGDGIYEQYF
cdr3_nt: TGCGCCAGCAGCCAAGGGGACGGGATCTACGAGCAGTACTTC

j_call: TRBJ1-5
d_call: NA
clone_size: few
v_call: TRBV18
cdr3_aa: CASSTQYSNQPQHF
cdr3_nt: TGTGCCAGCTCAACGCAGTATAGCAATCAGCCCCAGCATTTT

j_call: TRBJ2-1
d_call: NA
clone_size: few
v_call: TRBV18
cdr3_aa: CASSPGGIEQFF
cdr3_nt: TGTGCCAGCTCACCGGGCGGTATTGAGCAGTTCTTC

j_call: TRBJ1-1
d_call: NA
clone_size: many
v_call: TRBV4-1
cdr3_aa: CASSQQSRVEYTEAFF
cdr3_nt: TGCGCCAGCAGCCAACAAAGCAGGGTCGAGTACACTGAAGCTTTCTTT

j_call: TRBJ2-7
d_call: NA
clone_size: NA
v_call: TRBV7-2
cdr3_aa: CASSLEWQEQYF
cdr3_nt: TGTGCCAGCAGCTTAGAATGGCAGGAGCAGTACTTC

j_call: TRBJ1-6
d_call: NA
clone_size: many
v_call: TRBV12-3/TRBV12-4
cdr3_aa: CASSFGTLESLHF
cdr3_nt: TGTGCCAGCAGTTTTGGAACGCTCGAGTCCCTCCACTTT

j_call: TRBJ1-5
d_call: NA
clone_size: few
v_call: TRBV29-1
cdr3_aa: CSVEGIGGQPQHF
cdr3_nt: TGCAGCGTTGAAGGTATAGGGGGTCAGCCCCAGCATTTT

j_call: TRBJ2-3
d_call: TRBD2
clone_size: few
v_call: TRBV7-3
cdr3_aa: CASSSDRGTNQYF
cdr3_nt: TGTGCCAGCAGCTCCGATCGGGGGACTAACCAGTATTTT

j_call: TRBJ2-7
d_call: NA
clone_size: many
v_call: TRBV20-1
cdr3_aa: CSAASPPYEQYF
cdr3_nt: TGCAGTGCTGCCTCCCCCCCCTACGAGCAGTACTTC